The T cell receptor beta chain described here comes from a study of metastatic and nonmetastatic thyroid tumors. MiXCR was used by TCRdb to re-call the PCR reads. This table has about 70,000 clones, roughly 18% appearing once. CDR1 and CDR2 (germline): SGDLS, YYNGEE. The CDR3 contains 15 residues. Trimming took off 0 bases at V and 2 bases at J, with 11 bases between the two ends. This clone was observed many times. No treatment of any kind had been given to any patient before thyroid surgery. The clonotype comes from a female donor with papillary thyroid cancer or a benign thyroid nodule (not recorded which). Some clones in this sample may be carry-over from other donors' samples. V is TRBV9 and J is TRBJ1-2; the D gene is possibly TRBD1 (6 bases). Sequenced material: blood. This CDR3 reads CASSVVEGVNYGYTF. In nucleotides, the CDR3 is TGTGCCAGCAGCGTAGTTGAGGGGGTGAACTATGGCTACACCTTC.